This T cell receptor beta chain was profiled in a study of OX40 agonist ivuxolimab in advanced cancers. V was shortened by 4 bases and J by 3 bases, with 22 bases between the two germline ends. Germline V gene sequence: CDR1 SGDLS, CDR2 YYNGEE. The CDR3 totals 17 residues. Repertoires were generated with immunoSEQ multiplex PCR, while TCRdb's copy carries only in-frame clones and drops some. The data contain tens of thousands of clones, roughly 85% of them singletons. The origin of this receptor is an adult with an advanced solid tumor such as melanoma, head and neck, liver or kidney cancer. The sample consisted of CD4+ or CD8+ T cells sorted from blood, taken in a trial of the OX40 agonist ivuxolimab. V gene TRBV9 combines with J gene TRBJ1-1; the D is unclear. In DNA form, the CDR3 reads TGTGCCAGCAGCCCGAGAGCCAAGAGCACTGTGGACACTGAAGCTTTCTTT. It yields the protein CASSPRAKSTVDTEAFF.